This note documents a single T cell receptor (beta chain) sequence. The antigen is not known. The PCR had 60 Vbeta and 13 Jbeta primers. Measured with immunoSEQ multiplex PCR; TCRdb has only the in-frame clones, and not every one. Of 130,000 to 150,000 clones listed, approximately 79% are singletons. The record originates from a study of cytomegalovirus exposure and HLA in healthy donors. Turning to the study itself: An early release of data contained 70 million to 95 million unique TCRs, which came from HLA-typed donors. Findings of the study overall: Apparent HLA restriction characterized most CMV-associated TCR beta chains in a later analysis.

Trimming cost V 5 bases and J 8 bases, with 18 bases left between them. Germline assignment: CDR1 SEHNR and CDR2 FQNEAQ (reference sequence). This CDR3 has 14 amino acids. The chain is built from TRBV7-9 and TRBJ1-2; the D gene is possibly TRBD1 (6 bases). This TCR came from a man between 18 and 35 years old in good health and CMV-seropositive. Sequencing input: PBMCs. In DNA, the CDR3 is TGTGCCAGCAGCCATAACGCTGGGGGCGGGGGCTACACCTTC. It encodes CASSHNAGGGGYTF.